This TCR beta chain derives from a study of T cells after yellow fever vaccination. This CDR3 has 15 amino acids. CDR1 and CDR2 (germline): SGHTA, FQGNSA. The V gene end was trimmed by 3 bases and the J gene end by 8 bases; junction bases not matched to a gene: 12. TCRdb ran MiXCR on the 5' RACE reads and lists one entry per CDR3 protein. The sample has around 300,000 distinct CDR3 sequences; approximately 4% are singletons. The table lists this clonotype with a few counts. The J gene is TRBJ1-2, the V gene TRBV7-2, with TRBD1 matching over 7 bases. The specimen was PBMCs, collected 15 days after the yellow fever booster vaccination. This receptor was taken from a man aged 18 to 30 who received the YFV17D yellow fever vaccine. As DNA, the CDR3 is TGTGCCAGCAGCTTCGGGGGGGGCACAGGGGTAGGCTACACCTTC. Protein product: CASSFGGGTGVGYTF.